A selection of T cell receptor beta chains follows, all from one sample in a study of human T cells and chemical hapten exposure. MiXCR was run by TCRdb on the RACE reads, yielding one entry per CDR3 protein. The sample holds approximately 52,000 distinct CDR3 sequences, around a tenth seen once. The sequencing used whole blood, collected in connection with sensitization to the hapten diphenylcyclopropenone (DPC). The receptor set was obtained from a middle-aged woman with alopecia areata. Some clones in this sample may be carry-over from other donors' samples. Both conserved end residues are part of each CDR3. A D gene is named only where the DNA matches it firmly. Expanded clones get a size class; other rows say once, few or many, or leave the size out.

>many|TRBJ1-1|TRBV2|NA
TGTGCCAGCAGCCTCTCCCCAGTTGAAGCTTTCTTT
CASSLSPVEAFF
>many|TRBJ1-1|TRBV6-2/TRBV6-3|NA
TGTGCCAGCAGCAGGCCGGGGGTACCCAACACTGAAGCTTTCTTT
CASSRPGVPNTEAFF
>many|TRBJ2-5|TRBV5-1|TRBD1
TGCGCCAGCAGCCGAATGTGGGACAGGGGTTACCAAGAGACCCAGTACTTC
CASSRMWDRGYQETQYF
>many|TRBJ1-2|TRBV29-1|NA
TGCAGCGTTGAGAGCCTCCTCTATGGCTACACCTTC
CSVESLLYGYTF
>few|TRBJ1-2|TRBV5-5|TRBD1
TGTGCCAGCAGCCGGGGGACAGAGAGGTATGGCTACACCTTC
CASSRGTERYGYTF
>NA|TRBJ1-5|TRBV19|NA
TGTGCCAGTAGTATAGGGACCTCCGCGCAGCCCCAGCATTTT
CASSIGTSAQPQHF
>NA|TRBJ2-7|TRBV5-5|NA
TGTGCCAGCAGCTTGCTTCAAGGAATTTTCTACGAGCAGTACTTC
CASSLLQGIFYEQYF
>many|TRBJ1-2|TRBV20-1|TRBD1
TGCAGTGCTTTCGGACAGGTCTTATATGGCTACACCTTC
CSAFGQVLYGYTF
>NA|TRBJ1-1|TRBV9|NA
TGTGCCAGCAGCGCTCCCGGGCCGGGGCCTGAAGCTTTCTTT
CASSAPGPGPEAFF
>many|TRBJ1-4|TRBV13|NA
TGTGCCAGCAGTTTAAGGACGGGAAACAATGAAAAACTGTTTTTT
CASSLRTGNNEKLFF
>many|TRBJ2-7|TRBV29-1|TRBD2
TGCAGCGTCCGACTAGCGGGGGCCAACGAGCAGTACTTC
CSVRLAGANEQYF
>many|TRBJ1-2|TRBV7-9|TRBD1
TGTGCCAGCAGCCACTCTTCCAGGACAGGGGGGAACTATGGCTACACCTTC
CASSHSSRTGGNYGYTF
>many|TRBJ1-3|TRBV7-8|NA
TGTGCCAGCAGCCCCCCAGGGGCCTCGGAAAACACCATATATTTT
CASSPPGASENTIYF
>many|TRBJ1-4|TRBV12-3/TRBV12-4|NA
TGTGCCAGCAGGAGTATGAGTAATGAAAAACTGTTTTTT
CASRSMSNEKLFF
>NA|TRBJ1-6|TRBV4-3|TRBD1
TGCGCCAGCAGCCACGAAGGACAGGGGCGTAATTCACCCCTCCACTTT
CASSHEGQGRNSPLHF
>many|TRBJ1-5|TRBV4-1|TRBD1
TGCGCCAGCAGCCAAGAGGGGGACAGCGACCAGCCCCAGCATTTT
CASSQEGDSDQPQHF
>few|TRBJ1-3|TRBV3-1|NA
TGTGCCAGCAGCCAAGGTACTGGAAACACCATATATTTT
CASSQGTGNTIYF
>many|TRBJ2-1|TRBV12-3/TRBV12-4|NA
TGTGCCAGCAGTTTTTGGACTCTACAGAACAATGAGCAGTTCTTC
CASSFWTLQNNEQFF
>NA|TRBJ1-1|TRBV28|TRBD1
TGTGCCAGCAGTCCGGACAGGGTCACTGAAGCTTTCTTT
CASSPDRVTEAFF
>few|TRBJ1-4|TRBV10-3|NA
TGTGCCATCAGTGAACGATCTAATGAAAAACTGTTTTTT
CAISERSNEKLFF
>many|TRBJ2-1|TRBV2|NA
TGTGCCAGCAGCCCACAGGGCCTTTACTACAATGAGCAGTTCTTC
CASSPQGLYYNEQFF
>many|TRBJ2-7|TRBV2|NA
TGTGCCAGCACCCTCCGGGGGTATTCCGAGCAGTACTTC
CASTLRGYSEQYF
>NA|TRBJ2-7|TRBV29-1|TRBD1
TGCAGCGCTTTAGGGGGCCGGTCCTACGAGCAGTACTTC
CSALGGRSYEQYF
>few|TRBJ1-2|TRBV7-3|NA
TGTGCCAGCAGCTTAAGAGGGTATGGCTACACCTTC
CASSLRGYGYTF
>NA|TRBJ2-1|TRBV4-2|NA
TGTGCCAGCAGCCAAGTTAGGACATACTACGATGAGCAGTTCTTC
CASSQVRTYYDEQFF
>few|TRBJ1-4|TRBV2|NA
TGTGCCAGCGAAGTCAGTTATGAAAAACTGTTTTTT
CASEVSYEKLFF
>many|TRBJ2-7|TRBV12-3/TRBV12-4|NA
TGTGCCAGCAGTTTATCCGGCCCGCTATCCTCCTACGAGCAGTACTTC
CASSLSGPLSSYEQYF
>many|TRBJ2-1|TRBV12-3/TRBV12-4|TRBD1
TGTGCCAGCAGTTTGGGACAGGGAAGCGATGAGCAGTTCTTC
CASSLGQGSDEQFF
>many|TRBJ2-1|TRBV28|TRBD2
TGTGCCAGCAGTTTAACTCAACGGACTAGCGAGAACTTC
CASSLTQRTSENF
>many|TRBJ1-2|TRBV28|NA
TGTGCCAGCAGTTTAGGGGGACGGCTAACCTATGGCTACACCTTC
CASSLGGRLTYGYTF
>few|TRBJ1-1|TRBV13|TRBD1
TGTGCCAGCAGCTCAAACCGGGACAGGGCGACTGAAGCTTTCTTT
CASSSNRDRATEAFF
>many|TRBJ1-2|TRBV29-1|NA
TGCAGCGGGAAGGGTCCAGGGAGCTATGGCTACACCTTC
CSGKGPGSYGYTF
>many|TRBJ2-1|TRBV6-2/TRBV6-3|NA
TGTGCCAGCAGTTACTCTGGGACCCAGCAGTTCTTC
CASSYSGTQQFF
>many|TRBJ2-6|TRBV4-3|NA
TGCGCCAGCAGCCAAGACGCCGGCTCTGGGGCCAACGTCCTGACTTTC
CASSQDAGSGANVLTF
>many|TRBJ1-2|TRBV28|NA
TGTGCCAGCAGTTCACCGTTGAGGGGCCGGAACTATGGCTACACCTTC
CASSSPLRGRNYGYTF
>few|TRBJ1-5|TRBV19|NA
TGTGCCAGTAGTACCCCTCGTCAGCCCCAGCATTTT
CASSTPRQPQHF
>few|TRBJ1-2|TRBV6-1|NA
TGTGCCATTACACAGGGAGGAGGCTACACCTTC
CAITQGGGYTF
>many|TRBJ2-1|TRBV7-2|NA
TGTGCCAGCAGCTCCTCGTCCGCAGTCCACAATGAGCAGTTCTTC
CASSSSSAVHNEQFF
>few|TRBJ2-1|TRBV20-1|TRBD2
TGCAGTTCGACTAGCTGGGCCTACAATGAGCAGTTCTTC
CSSTSWAYNEQFF
>many|TRBJ1-4|TRBV21-1|NA
TGTGCCAGCAGCAAAGACAGCTTTGAAAAACTGTTTTTT
CASSKDSFEKLFF
>NA|TRBJ2-3|TRBV11-1|NA
TGTGCCAGCAGCTTATATGGTACAGATACGCAGTATTTT
CASSLYGTDTQYF
>many|TRBJ2-2|TRBV11-2|NA
TGTGCCAGCAGCTTAGTTCCCAGGAACACCGGGGAGCTGTTTTTT
CASSLVPRNTGELFF
>many|TRBJ1-2|TRBV6-5|NA
TGTGCCAGCAGGCTGCTCGGGGGGGACTATGGCTACACCTTC
CASRLLGGDYGYTF
>many|TRBJ2-5|TRBV11-3|NA
TGTGCCAGCAGCTTGCGGGGTGGTCATGAGACCCAGTACTTC
CASSLRGGHETQYF